Below, 12 T cell receptor beta chains from the same sample are listed, as sequenced in a study of blood T cell repertoires in COVID-19. Here immunoSEQ multiplex PCR was the method, and the copy in TCRdb shows in-frame clones only, minus some. Of 110,000 to 150,000 clones detected, roughly 90% appear once; the ten largest clones hold over 1.5%. Sequencing was carried out using peripheral blood. The receptors originated from a man aged 70-80 years with acute or convalescent COVID-19.

This chain joins TRBV9 and TRBJ2-2; 12 bases agree with TRBD2. The CDR3 runs 16 residues. Germline V CDR1 and CDR2: SGDLS, YYNGEE. V shed 3 bases and J 6 bases; nucleotides not matched to a gene: 6. Written as DNA, the CDR3 is TGTGCCAGCAGCGCCGCTAGCGGGGGGGCCCCCGGGGAGCTGTTTTTT. Protein sequence: CASSAASGGAPGELFF.

The chain uses TRBV5-1 and TRBJ1-6; possibly TRBD1 for D (6 bases). This CDR3 spans 14 amino acids. Trimming removed 2 bases at V and 4 bases at J, with 7 bases between. Germline assignment: CDR1 SGHRS and CDR2 YFSETQ. Written as DNA, the CDR3 is TGCGCCAGCAGCTTACAGGGTTATAATTCACCCCTCCACTTT. This sequence encodes CASSLQGYNSPLHF.

The chain carries TRBV10-1 and TRBJ2-5; TRBD1 matches 12 bases. V lost 0 bases, J lost 5 bases, and 4 bases stayed unmatched. Germline V lookup: CDR1 WNHNN, CDR2 SYGVQD (reference sequence). This CDR3 spans 16 amino acids. CDR3 sequence reads: CASSESPGQGAETQYF. The DNA of the CDR3 is TGCGCCAGCAGTGAGTCCCCGGGACAGGGGGCTGAGACCCAGTACTTC.

The chain uses TRBV5-1 and TRBJ2-1, with 7 bases matching TRBD2. The length of the CDR3 is 15 residues. Unmatched junction bases numbered 8, after V lost 4 bases and J lost 4 bases. From germline, CDR1 is SGHRS and CDR2 YFSETQ. The CDR3 spells CASSALAEGYNEQFF. The CDR3 nucleotides are TGCGCCAGCAGCGCTCTAGCGGAGGGATACAATGAGCAGTTCTTC.

This clone has just one count. CDR3 residues: CSVRGQGDQPQHF. The CDR3 nucleotides are TGCAGCGTTCGAGGACAGGGGGATCAGCCCCAGCATTTT. V gene TRBV29-1 combines with J gene TRBJ1-5; 10 bases agree with TRBD1. Germline V gene lookup returns CDR1 SQVTM and CDR2 ANQGSEA. The CDR3 runs to 13 residues. With 5 bases clipped from V and 5 bases from J, the junction kept 3 bases outside the gene matches.

This clone appeared a few times. The chain carries TRBV14 and TRBJ1-3, with D possibly TRBD1 on 6 matching bases. Trimming took off 5 bases at V and 4 bases at J, with 21 bases between the two ends. The germline V gene has CDR1 SGHDN and CDR2 FVKESK. The CDR3 contains 17 residues. The CDR3 sequence: CASSGRLGQRGGNTIYF. The CDR3 DNA reads TGTGCCAGCAGCGGACGACTCGGACAGAGAGGGGGAAACACCATATATTTT.

The chain has TRBV27 and TRBJ2-7; possibly TRBD1 for D (5 bases). Germline CDR1 is MNHEY and CDR2 is SMNVEV (reference sequence). The CDR3 sequence is 13 residues long. The V and J ends lost 2 bases and 3 bases respectively, with 8 bases between them. CDR3 nucleotides: TGTGCCAGCAGTTTAAACGGACACTACGAGCAGTACTTC. Its translation: CASSLNGHYEQYF.

The V and J genes are TRBV13 and TRBJ1-1, with a possible D match to TRBD1 (6 bases). The CDR3 runs to 15 residues. The germline V and J ends were trimmed by 0 bases and 4 bases, with 12 bases remaining between them. Per the germline V gene, CDR1 is PRHDT and CDR2 is FYEKMQ (reference sequence). CDR3 in DNA: TGTGCCAGCAGCTTAGGCCGGGTAGGGGGCACTGAAGCTTTCTTT. As protein: CASSLGRVGGTEAFF.

The chain uses TRBV9 and TRBJ2-2; D might be TRBD2 (5 bases). CDR1 SGDLS and CDR2 YYNGEE come from the germline V gene. Trimming took off 0 bases at V and 1 base at J, with 7 bases between the two ends. CDR3 length equals 15 residues. The CDR3 protein is CASSVVSGNTGELFF. The CDR3 nucleotides are TGTGCCAGCAGCGTAGTAAGCGGGAACACCGGGGAGCTGTTTTTT.

V gene TRBV2 combines with J gene TRBJ2-3; 13 nucleotides agree with TRBD2. Germline CDR1 reads SNHLY; CDR2 reads FYNNEI. V gave up 6 bases and J gave up 6 bases; unmatched junction bases: 6. This CDR3 has 15 residues. The DNA for the CDR3 is TGTGCCAGCAGCCCAGGGACTAGCGGGGAGGATACGCAGTATTTT. This codes for CASSPGTSGEDTQYF.

This sequence joins TRBV30 and TRBJ1-5, with D perhaps matching TRBD1 (5 bases). Per germline, CDR1 GTSNPN and CDR2 SVGIG (reference sequence). This CDR3 has 14 amino acids. The germline V and J ends were trimmed by 0 bases and 6 bases, with 12 bases remaining between them. CDR3: CAWSVGQGSQPQHF. The CDR3 DNA sequence: TGTGCCTGGAGTGTAGGGCAGGGCTCTCAGCCCCAGCATTTT.

Concerning this clone: Additional DNA sequences in this sample encode the identical CDR3. The chain combines TRBV7-9 with TRBJ1-1; D uncertain. V was trimmed by 2 bases and J by 2 bases, leaving 6 bases between them. Germline CDR1 SEHNR, CDR2 FQNEAQ (reference sequence). The CDR3 spans 13 residues. CDR3: CASSLNTNTEAFF. The CDR3 nucleotides are TGTGCCAGCAGCTTAAATACTAACACTGAAGCTTTCTTT.